This T cell receptor (beta chain) was captured by sequencing in a study of beta chain features in type 1 diabetes. This clone was seen a few times. Every isolated RNA sample was fully reverse transcribed, so sequencing captured expressed TCRB transcripts. Clones were read by immunoSEQ multiplex PCR, and TCRdb kept only the in-frame ones, dropping some. The sample holds around 500,000 clones, over 25% seen once. V lost 0 bases, J lost 3 bases, and 10 bases lay in between. CDR3 length equals 14 residues. Germline-derived CDR1 and CDR2 are SGDLS and YYNGEE. The TCR comes from a man aged 18 to 35 in good health. Sequenced material: naive CD4+ T cells from blood. The chain recombines TRBV9 with TRBJ2-7, with D hard to call. Here the CDR3 DNA reads TGTGCCAGCAGCGTAGGAGAAGGCTACTACGAGCAGTACTTC. This sequence encodes CASSVGEGYYEQYF.